A selection of T cell receptor beta chains follows, all from one sample in a study of T cell responses to AZD1222 COVID-19 vaccine. Data came from immunoSEQ multiplex PCR; TCRdb stores just in-frame clones and leaves some out. The sample shows fewer than 110,000 clones, 80% to 90% of them seen only once. The sequences come from peripheral blood, collected 28 days after the second AZD1222 dose. The receptors stem from an adult who received the AZD1222 COVID-19 vaccine. CDR3s include the opening cysteine and the closing phenylalanine or tryptophan. Each record gives: V gene, D gene, clone size, J gene, CDR3 protein, CDR3 DNA. D genes are given only for firm matches. Only some rows state a clone size, as once, few, many or a class for expanded clones.

TRBV27,TRBD1,NA,TRBJ2-7,CASSYETGFYEQYF,TGTGCCAGCAGTTACGAGACAGGGTTCTACGAGCAGTACTTC
TRBV19,TRBD1,NA,TRBJ2-7,CASSPLLGTGDYEQYF,TGTGCCAGTAGTCCCCTCCTTGGGACAGGGGACTACGAGCAGTACTTC
TRBV5-1,TRBD2,NA,TRBJ2-7,CASSPGTTYEQYF,TGCGCCAGCAGCCCCGGGACTACCTACGAGCAGTACTTC
TRBV10-3,NA,NA,TRBJ1-1,CAISEVSRATEAFF,TGTGCCATCAGTGAGGTCAGTCGGGCCACTGAAGCTTTCTTT
TRBV10-1,TRBD1,NA,TRBJ1-1,CASSDWDRGVSEAFF,TGCGCCAGCAGTGACTGGGACAGGGGTGTGTCTGAAGCTTTCTTT
TRBV19,TRBD2,NA,TRBJ2-3,CASSIPTPGLAGRDTQYF,TGTGCCAGTAGTATACCCACTCCGGGACTAGCGGGGAGAGATACGCAGTATTTT
TRBV5-4,TRBD1,NA,TRBJ2-3,CASSQPQGPDTQYF,TGTGCCAGCAGCCAACCACAGGGGCCAGATACGCAGTATTTT
TRBV9,NA,NA,TRBJ2-5,CASSGGGPKTQYF,TGTGCCAGCAGCGGAGGGGGTCCAAAGACCCAGTACTTC
TRBV19,TRBD1,NA,TRBJ1-1,CASSIWQGAGGTEAFF,TGTGCCAGTAGTATTTGGCAGGGGGCTGGAGGCACTGAAGCTTTCTTT
TRBV3-1/TRBV3-2,TRBD1,once,TRBJ1-2,CASNSAGQGYGYTF,TGTGCCAGCAATAGTGCGGGACAGGGATATGGCTACACCTTC
TRBV15,TRBD1,NA,TRBJ1-1,CATSYRGLTEAFF,TGTGCCACCAGTTACAGGGGGCTTACTGAAGCTTTCTTT
TRBV30,TRBD1,few,TRBJ1-2,CAWDRGHGYTF,TGTGCCTGGGACAGGGGGCATGGCTACACCTTC
TRBV4-2,TRBD1,NA,TRBJ1-1,CASSQGGQGTLPEAFF,TGTGCCAGCAGCCAAGGCGGACAGGGGACCCTACCTGAAGCTTTCTTT
TRBV6-6,NA,NA,TRBJ2-2,CASKPTGEIGELFF,TGTGCCAGCAAGCCCACGGGGGAAATCGGGGAGCTGTTTTTT
TRBV4-3,NA,NA,TRBJ1-2,CASSQEEGPNYGYTF,TGCGCCAGCAGCCAAGAAGAGGGGCCTAACTATGGCTACACCTTC
TRBV19,NA,NA,TRBJ2-2,CASSIDDRGTGELFF,TGTGCCAGTAGTATAGATGATCGTGGGACCGGGGAGCTGTTTTTT
TRBV14,NA,NA,TRBJ2-7,CASSQANSREQYF,TGTGCCAGCAGCCAAGCCAACAGCCGAGAGCAGTACTTC